This passage covers 2 T cell receptor beta chains from one sample sequenced in a study of OX40 agonist ivuxolimab in advanced cancers. The library was prepared using the immunoSEQ multiplex PCR assay. TCRdb carries this immuneACCESS record with in-frame sequences only. Its versions omit some clonotypes, under half of them owing to an unresolved V gene in the studies checked, with the rest unexplained. The sample data list about 73,000 clones, and about 87% of these were observed just once. The ten biggest clones cover 0.4% to 0.55% of the sample. This specimen consisted of CD4+ or CD8+ T cells sorted from blood, obtained in a trial of the OX40 agonist ivuxolimab. The receptors shown here come from an adult with an advanced solid tumor such as melanoma, head and neck, liver or kidney cancer.

This rearrangement joins TRBV27 to TRBJ2-2, with no clear D. CDR1 and CDR2 (germline): MNHEY, SMNVEV (reference sequence). The CDR3 runs to 17 residues. Trimming removed 2 bases from V and 1 base from J, with 14 bases in between. DNA of the CDR3: TGTGCCAGCAGTTTAACCGACAATTATGGGAACACCGGGGAGCTGTTTTTT. Its protein is CASSLTDNYGNTGELFF.

The chain couples TRBV28 to TRBJ2-3, with 11 bases lining up with TRBD2. The CDR3 loop spans 14 amino acids. The ends lost 8 bases at V and 4 bases at J; junction bases unmatched: 5. The germline V gene encodes CDR1 MDHEN and CDR2 SYDVKM. CDR3 bases: TGTGCCAGCTTGACTAGCGGGAACGCAGATACGCAGTATTTT. It translates to CASLTSGNADTQYF.